The 31 T cell receptor beta chains in this list originate from one sample, sequenced in a study of graft-versus-host responses after intestinal transplantation. No antigen has been assigned to these receptors. Sequenced by immunoSEQ multiplex PCR; TCRdb stores in-frame clones only, minus some. The table records tens of thousands of clones, almost 90% of them present only once. This specimen was unstimulated CD8+ T cells sorted from spleen or lymph node cells, taken before transplant. Receptors were obtained from a human donor who was the organ donor for an intestinal transplant.

The chain combines TRBV27 with TRBJ1-2; possible D gene TRBD1, 5 bases. From germline, CDR1 is MNHEY and CDR2 SMNVEV (reference sequence). The CDR3 consists of 12 residues. The V end was cut by 10 bases, the J end by 3 bases, with 12 bases between. The DNA of the CDR3 is TGTGCCACCCTTGGGACTGACTATGGCTACACCTTC. Translating gives CATLGTDYGYTF.

The chain combines TRBV7-8 with TRBJ1-2; 7 bases map to TRBD1. Per the germline V gene, CDR1 is SGHVS and CDR2 is FQNEAQ. Trimming removed 4 bases from V and 2 bases from J; junction bases left unmatched: 4. The CDR3 extends over 14 amino acids. For the CDR3, the DNA is TGTGCCAGCAGCTCCCAGGGGGACAACTATGGCTACACCTTC. Its translation is CASSSQGDNYGYTF. Complete variable domain (other parts from reference TRBV7-8 and TRBJ1-2): GAGVSQSPRYKVAKRGQDVALRCDPISGHVSLFWYQQALGQGPEFLTYFQNEAQLDKSGLPSDRFFAERPEGSVSTLKIQRTQQEDSAVYLCASSSQGDNYGYTFGSGTRLTVV.

This chain joins TRBV2 and TRBJ2-1, with 10 bases matching TRBD2. Per the germline V gene, CDR1 is SNHLY and CDR2 is FYNNEI. The length of the CDR3 is 14 residues. Losses at the gene ends were 8 bases for V and 4 bases for J; bases not matched to a gene: 5. CDR3 DNA sequence: TGTGCCAGCGGTAGCGGGGGGACTTACAATGAGCAGTTCTTC. This gives the protein CASGSGGTYNEQFF.

The chain carries TRBV5-6 and TRBJ2-2, with TRBD2 identical over 7 bases. This CDR3 has 16 amino acids. The J segment lost 3 bases and the V segment lost 0 bases, leaving 5 bases of the junction unmatched. Germline V lookup: CDR1 SGHDT, CDR2 YYEEEE. The CDR3 DNA sequence: TGTGCCAGCAGCTTGGAAGCGGCGGGGGACACCGGGGAGCTGTTTTTT. Protein: CASSLEAAGDTGELFF. Variable domain in full (rest from reference TRBV5-6 and TRBJ2-2): DAGVTQSPTHLIKTRGQQVTLRCSPKSGHDTVSWYQQALGQGPQFIFQYYEEEERQRGNFPDRFSGHQFPNYSSELNVNALLLGDSALYLCASSLEAAGDTGELFFGEGSRLTVL.

This clone was seen just once. This chain joins TRBV2 and TRBJ2-7; D uncertain. The CDR3 has 15 amino acids. Germline CDR1 reads SNHLY; CDR2 reads FYNNEI. V gave up 4 bases and J gave up 0 bases, with 13 bases separating them. Here the CDR3 DNA reads TGTGCCAGCAGTGTGGGCAGGCGAATCTCCTACGAGCAGTACGTC. It translates to CASSVGRRISYEQYV.

The CDR3 nucleotides read TGTGCCAGCAGTAGCACGACAGATGATTCACCCCTCCACTTT. Its protein product is CASSSTTDDSPLHF. V gene TRBV28 combines with J gene TRBJ1-6, with TRBD1 as a possible D gene (5 bases). Germline V gene sequence: CDR1 MDHEN, CDR2 SYDVKM. The CDR3 length is 14 residues. V lost 5 bases and J 8 bases, leaving 13 bases between the germline ends.

This chain joins TRBV2 and TRBJ1-6, with D uncertain. Germline V gives CDR1 SNHLY, CDR2 FYNNEI. This CDR3 region has 13 residues. The V gene lost 8 bases and the J gene lost 0 bases, with 5 bases spanning the gap. The CDR3, as DNA: TGTGCCAGCGGTAGCTCCTATAATTCACCCCTCCACTTT. Its protein is CASGSSYNSPLHF.

The J gene is TRBJ1-2, the V gene TRBV28; 9 bases fit TRBD1. The germline CDR1 and CDR2 sequences are MDHEN and SYDVKM. This CDR3 contains 18 residues. The J segment lost 4 bases and the V segment lost 6 bases, leaving 18 bases of the junction unmatched. CDR3 loop: CASSRDRVSPHITYGYTF. The DNA of the CDR3 is TGTGCCAGCAGCCGGGACAGGGTTTCTCCACACATAACCTATGGCTACACCTTC.

This CDR3 is CASSLWGGRVEAFF. The CDR3 nucleotides are TGTGCCAGCAGCTTGTGGGGGGGGCGCGTTGAAGCTTTCTTT. The chain combines TRBV5-4 with TRBJ1-1; possibly TRBD1 for D (6 bases). Germline loops: CDR1 SGHNT, CDR2 YYREEE (reference sequence). This CDR3 has 14 residues. V was trimmed by 1 base and J by 7 bases, leaving 14 bases between them.

The chain is built from TRBV9 and TRBJ1-1, with unresolved D. The ends were cut back, 1 base at V and 3 bases at J, with 13 bases in the middle. Per the germline V gene, CDR1 is SGDLS and CDR2 is YYNGEE. This CDR3 is 15 amino acids long. The CDR3 DNA reads as TGTGCCAGCAGCGTATTTGGAGGGTTGGACACTGAAGCTTTCTTT. Its protein product is CASSVFGGLDTEAFF.

This chain joins TRBV25-1 and TRBJ1-1; no clear D. Trimming stripped 4 bases from V and 0 bases from J, with 3 bases between. The V gene's germline CDR1 is MGHDK and CDR2 SYGVNS. The CDR3 is 12 residues long. In nucleotides, the CDR3 is TGTGCCAGCAGTGCAATGAACACTGAAGCTTTCTTT. Protein: CASSAMNTEAFF. Looking up the rest from reference TRBV25-1 and TRBJ1-1 gives the full variable domain: EADIYQTPRYLVIGTGKKITLECSQTMGHDKMYWYQQDPGMELHLIHYSYGVNSTEKGDLSSESTVSRIRTEHFPLTLESARPSHTSQYLCASSAMNTEAFFGQGTRLTVV.

This clone showed up just once. This chain connects TRBV6-1 to TRBJ2-3, with a possible D match to TRBD1 (6 bases). Germline CDR1 and CDR2: MNHNS and SASEGT. The V gene lost 7 bases and the J gene lost 5 bases, with 10 bases spanning the gap. The CDR3 runs to 12 residues. CDR3 in DNA: TGTGCCAGCAATAGGGGGTTAGATACGCAGTATTTT. Amino acid sequence: CASNRGLDTQYF.

J is TRBJ2-1 and V is TRBV18; 7 positions agree with TRBD2. CDR1 and CDR2 (germline): KGHSH, LQKENI. V gave up 2 bases and J gave up 5 bases; unmatched junction bases: 18. CDR3 length: 19 amino acids. CDR3 loop: CASSPGAVGFGGGNNEQFF. DNA for the CDR3: TGTGCCAGCTCACCAGGCGCGGTCGGGTTTGGCGGGGGAAACAATGAGCAGTTCTTC.

This chain uses TRBV28 with TRBJ1-2; D possibly corresponds to TRBD1 (5 bases). The CDR3 spans 11 residues. Between the trimmed V and J ends, which lost 5 bases and 6 bases, there was a span of 7 bases. The V gene's germline CDR1 is MDHEN and CDR2 SYDVKM. The CDR3 is CASSGGDGYTF. The CDR3, as DNA: TGTGCCAGCAGTGGGGGGGATGGCTACACCTTC.

This clone has only a few counts. The chain uses TRBV6-4 and TRBJ2-2, with a weak D call TRBD1 (8 bases). Deletions cut 5 bases from V and 3 bases from J, with 13 bases between. Germline CDR1 reads MRHNA; CDR2 reads SNTAGT. The CDR3 is made up of 15 amino acids. The CDR3, as DNA: TGTGCCAGCAGTTCAACAGGGGGGGACACCGGGGAGCTGTTTTTT. The encoded protein is CASSSTGGDTGELFF.

This clone was seen only once. V and J are TRBV6-5 and TRBJ1-5, with D tentatively TRBD1 (5 bases). This CDR3 is 14 amino acids long. Germline CDR1 and CDR2: MNHEY and SVGAGI. Trimming removed 8 bases at V and 4 bases at J, with 15 bases between. CDR3 region: CASGLGAGNQPQHF. The CDR3 region has the DNA TGTGCCAGCGGTCTTGGGGCAGGGAATCAGCCCCAGCATTTT.

The chain combines TRBV6-5 with TRBJ2-3; TRBD1 is a possible D gene (5 bases). The CDR3 loop spans 15 amino acids. Germline assignment: CDR1 MNHEY and CDR2 SVGAGI. Trimming cost V 7 bases and J 0 bases, with 14 bases left between them. The CDR3 nucleotides are TGTGCCAGCACCACCACAGGCCCAAGCACAGATACGCAGTATTTT. It yields the protein CASTTTGPSTDTQYF.

This rearrangement joins TRBV10-3 to TRBJ1-5; possibly TRBD1 for D (6 bases). The CDR3 spans 16 residues. Trimming took off 0 bases at V and 5 bases at J, with 14 bases between the two ends. The germline V gene has CDR1 ENHRY and CDR2 SYGVKD. In nucleotides, the CDR3 is TGTGCCATCAGTGAGTCGGGGACAAACAGGGATCAGCCCCAGCATTTT. As protein: CAISESGTNRDQPQHF.

The genes are TRBV5-1 and TRBJ1-1, with D possibly matching TRBD1 (6 bases). The CDR3 totals 17 residues. Germline V gives CDR1 SGHRS, CDR2 YFSETQ. Trimming shortened V by 2 bases and J by 6 bases, and 23 bases separated the two germline ends. CDR3 nucleotides: TGCGCCAGCAGCTTCCCGACAGGTTCACCATCCCCTGCTGAAGCTTTCTTT. Its translation: CASSFPTGSPSPAEAFF.

The V gene is TRBV11-3, the J gene TRBJ1-1; no clear D gene. Trimming took 2 bases from V and 1 from J, leaving 5 bases between them. CDR3 size: 13 residues. CDR1 SGHNT and CDR2 YENEEA come from the germline V gene. As DNA, the CDR3 is TGTGCCAGCAGCTTAAGCGAGAACACTGAAGCTTTCTTT. Translating gives CASSLSENTEAFF. Variable domain in full (rest from reference TRBV11-3 and TRBJ1-1): EAGVVQSPRYKIIEKKQPVAFWCNPISGHNTLYWYLQNLGQGPELLIRYENEEAVDDSQLPKDRFSAERLKGVDSTLKIQPAELGDSAVYLCASSLSENTEAFFGQGTRLTVV.

The table lists this clone with a few counts. This chain uses TRBV28 with TRBJ1-3; 8 nucleotides match TRBD1. Germline V gene sequence: CDR1 MDHEN, CDR2 SYDVKM. The CDR3 consists of 16 residues. The V segment lost 3 bases and the J segment 1 base; nucleotides outside the gene matches: 5. CDR3 DNA sequence: TGTGCCAGCAGTTTGACAGGGGATCTTTCTGGAAACACCATATATTTT. It is translated as CASSLTGDLSGNTIYF.

The V and J genes are TRBV19 and TRBJ1-2; D unclear. This CDR3 is 13 amino acids long. V was trimmed by 5 bases and J by 6 bases, leaving 13 bases between them. The germline CDR1 and CDR2 sequences are LNHDA and SQIVND (reference sequence). This CDR3 reads CASSFAGENGYTF. CDR3 coding DNA: TGTGCCAGTAGTTTCGCCGGAGAAAATGGCTACACCTTC.

The chain has TRBV14 and TRBJ1-2; 10 nucleotides align to TRBD1. Germline lookup yields CDR1 SGHDN and CDR2 FVKESK. This CDR3 has 16 amino acids. Losses at the gene ends were 4 bases for V and 1 base for J; bases not matched to a gene: 6. CDR3 protein: CASSLGQGIVNYGYTF. The CDR3 coding sequence is TGTGCCAGCAGCCTGGGACAGGGGATAGTTAACTATGGCTACACCTTC.

The V gene is TRBV29-1, the J gene TRBJ2-3; TRBD1 matches 8 bases. Looked up from germline, CDR1 is SQVTM and CDR2 is ANQGSEA. The CDR3 runs 14 residues. J gave up 3 bases and V 3 bases, and 5 bases lay outside the gene matches. The CDR3 DNA reads as TGCAGCGTTGAGGTTGGACAGGGTACAGATACGCAGTATTTT. Protein product: CSVEVGQGTDTQYF.

The V call is TRBV7-8, the J call TRBJ1-3, with no clear D. CDR1 is SGHVS, CDR2 FQNEAQ, per germline. Trimming removed 0 bases at V and 0 bases at J, with 9 bases between. The CDR3 runs to 16 residues. The CDR3 bases are TGTGCCAGCAGCTTAGCGCTTGCGGGCTCTGGAAACACCATATATTTT. This sequence encodes CASSLALAGSGNTIYF.

This clone was counted only a few times. The chain uses TRBV7-2 and TRBJ2-5; 8 bases match TRBD1. V lost 5 bases and J lost 3; bases outside the gene matches: 17. This CDR3 region has 18 residues. Per germline, CDR1 SGHTA and CDR2 FQGNSA. CDR3 loop: CASSTIWQGALGEETQYF. The CDR3 DNA sequence: TGTGCCAGCAGCACAATATGGCAGGGGGCGCTTGGTGAAGAGACCCAGTACTTC.

J is TRBJ2-3 and V is TRBV4-1, with 8 nucleotides matching TRBD1. V gave up 3 bases and J gave up 6 bases; unmatched junction bases: 5. The CDR3 is 14 residues long. Germline lookup yields CDR1 MGHRA and CDR2 YSYEKL. The CDR3 region is CASSQDRAMDTQYF. CDR3 bases: TGCGCCAGCAGCCAGGACAGGGCTATGGATACGCAGTATTTT.

The rearrangement links TRBV4-2 to TRBJ2-1; the D is unclear. CDR1 LGHNA and CDR2 YNFKEQ come from the germline V gene. The CDR3 is 11 amino acids. The V end lost 1 base, the J end lost 7 bases, and 2 bases lay between the germline ends. CDR3 residues: CASSQANEQFF. CDR3 nucleotide sequence: TGTGCCAGCAGCCAAGCAAATGAGCAGTTCTTC.

This chain uses TRBV4-1 with TRBJ1-5, with D perhaps matching TRBD1 (5 bases). Trimming shortened V by 0 bases and J by 9 bases, and 9 bases separated the two germline ends. The CDR3 spans 13 residues. Germline V gives CDR1 MGHRA, CDR2 YSYEKL. CDR3 coding DNA: TGCGCCAGCAGCCAAGATCCCGGGGGGCCCCAGCATTTT. It encodes CASSQDPGGPQHF.

This chain uses TRBV6-5 with TRBJ2-2; maybe TRBD2 (7 bases). Deletions cut 2 bases from V and 4 bases from J, with 14 bases between. Germline CDR1 reads MNHEY; CDR2 reads SVGAGI. CDR3 length: 16 residues. The CDR3 region is CASSYEGGAGTGELFF. CDR3 nucleotides: TGTGCCAGCAGTTACGAGGGGGGGGCGGGCACCGGGGAGCTGTTTTTT.

The chain combines TRBV7-9 with TRBJ2-3; 8 bases align to TRBD2. Looked up from germline, CDR1 is SEHNR and CDR2 is FQNEAQ (reference sequence). The CDR3 extends over 18 amino acids. V trimming: 1 base; J trimming: 4 bases; junction bases outside the gene matches: 13. CDR3 loop: CASSLDEAASGFADTQYF. The DNA of the CDR3 is TGTGCCAGCAGCTTAGACGAGGCGGCTAGCGGGTTCGCAGATACGCAGTATTTT.